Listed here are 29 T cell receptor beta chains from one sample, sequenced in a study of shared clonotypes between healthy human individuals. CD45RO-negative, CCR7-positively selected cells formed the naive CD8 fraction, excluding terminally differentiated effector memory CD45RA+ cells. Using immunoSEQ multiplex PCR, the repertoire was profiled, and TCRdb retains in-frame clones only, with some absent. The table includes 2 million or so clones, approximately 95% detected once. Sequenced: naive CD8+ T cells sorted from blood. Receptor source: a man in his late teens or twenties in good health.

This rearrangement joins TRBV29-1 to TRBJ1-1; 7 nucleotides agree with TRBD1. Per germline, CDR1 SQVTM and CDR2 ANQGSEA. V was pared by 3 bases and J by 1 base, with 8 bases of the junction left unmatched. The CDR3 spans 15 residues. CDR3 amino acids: CSVDGVDRRNTEAFF. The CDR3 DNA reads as TGCAGCGTTGACGGGGTGGACAGGAGGAACACTGAAGCTTTCTTT. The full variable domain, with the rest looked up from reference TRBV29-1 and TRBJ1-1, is SAVISQKPSRDICQRGTSLTIQCQVDSQVTMMFWYRQQPGQSLTLIATANQGSEATYESGFVIDKFPISRPNLTFSTLTVSNMSPEDSSIYLCSVDGVDRRNTEAFFGQGTRLTVV.

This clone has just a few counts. CDR3 region: CASSQGQVETQYF. DNA of the CDR3: TGTGCCAGCAGCCAGGGACAGGTGGAGACCCAGTACTTC. The V gene is TRBV11-1, the J gene TRBJ2-5; 8 bases map to TRBD1. Germline loops: CDR1 SGHAT, CDR2 FQDESV (reference sequence). The V and J ends lost 5 bases and 5 bases, in that order; junction bases with no gene match: 4. The CDR3 totals 13 residues.

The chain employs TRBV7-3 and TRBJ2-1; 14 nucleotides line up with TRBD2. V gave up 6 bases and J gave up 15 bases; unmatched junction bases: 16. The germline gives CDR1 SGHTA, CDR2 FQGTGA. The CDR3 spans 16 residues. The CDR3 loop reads CASSSNGTSGGGDRFF. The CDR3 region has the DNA TGTGCCAGCAGTTCAAACGGGACTAGCGGGGGCGGAGACCGGTTCTTC. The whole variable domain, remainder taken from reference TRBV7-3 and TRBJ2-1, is GAGVSQTPSNKVTEKGKYVELRCDPISGHTALYWYRQSLGQGPEFLIYFQGTGAADDSGLPNDRFFAVRPEGSVSTLKIQRTERGDSAVYLCASSSNGTSGGGDRFFGPGTRLTVL.

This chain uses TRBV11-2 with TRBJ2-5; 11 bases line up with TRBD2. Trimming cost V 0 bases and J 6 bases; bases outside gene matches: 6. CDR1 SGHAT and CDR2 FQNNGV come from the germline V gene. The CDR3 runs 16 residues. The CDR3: CASSLETSGNAQTQYF. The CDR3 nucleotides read TGTGCCAGCAGCTTAGAGACTAGCGGGAATGCCCAGACCCAGTACTTC.

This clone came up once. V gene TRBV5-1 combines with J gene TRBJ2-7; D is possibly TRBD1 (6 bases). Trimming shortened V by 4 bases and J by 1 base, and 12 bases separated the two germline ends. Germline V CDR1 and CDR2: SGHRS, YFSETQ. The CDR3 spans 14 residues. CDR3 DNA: TGCGCCAGCAGCGTCCACAGGGCGTCCTACGAGCAGTACTTC. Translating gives CASSVHRASYEQYF.

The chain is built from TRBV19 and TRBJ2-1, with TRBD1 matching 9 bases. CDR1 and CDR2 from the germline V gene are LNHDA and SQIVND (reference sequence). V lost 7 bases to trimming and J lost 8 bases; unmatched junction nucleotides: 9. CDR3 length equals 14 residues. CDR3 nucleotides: TGTGCCAGTAACCCCGGGACAGGGTACTATGAGCAGTTCTTC. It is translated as CASNPGTGYYEQFF.

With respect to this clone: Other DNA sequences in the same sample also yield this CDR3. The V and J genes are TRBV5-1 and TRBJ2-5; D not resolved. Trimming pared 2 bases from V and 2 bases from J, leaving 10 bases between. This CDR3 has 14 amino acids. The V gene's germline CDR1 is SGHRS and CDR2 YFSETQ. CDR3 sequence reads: CASSFWTEQETQYF. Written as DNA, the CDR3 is TGCGCCAGCAGCTTCTGGACGGAGCAAGAGACCCAGTACTTC. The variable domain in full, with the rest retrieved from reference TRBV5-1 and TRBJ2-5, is KAGVTQTPRYLIKTRGQQVTLSCSPISGHRSVSWYQQTPGQGLQFLFEYFSETQRNKGNFPGRFSGRQFSNSRSEMNVSTLELGDSALYLCASSFWTEQETQYFGPGTRLLVL.

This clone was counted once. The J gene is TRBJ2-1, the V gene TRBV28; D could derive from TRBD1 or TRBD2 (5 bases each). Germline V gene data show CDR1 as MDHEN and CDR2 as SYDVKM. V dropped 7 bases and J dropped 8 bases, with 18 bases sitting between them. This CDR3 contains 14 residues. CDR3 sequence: CASNVRGSRDEQFF. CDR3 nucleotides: TGTGCCAGCAACGTGAGGGGTAGCAGGGATGAGCAGTTCTTC. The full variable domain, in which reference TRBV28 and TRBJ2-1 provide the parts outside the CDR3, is DVKVTQSSRYLVKRTGEKVFLECVQDMDHENMFWYRQDPGLGLRLIYFSYDVKMKEKGDIPEGYSVSREKKERFSLILESASTNQTSMYLCASNVRGSRDEQFFGPGTRLTVL.

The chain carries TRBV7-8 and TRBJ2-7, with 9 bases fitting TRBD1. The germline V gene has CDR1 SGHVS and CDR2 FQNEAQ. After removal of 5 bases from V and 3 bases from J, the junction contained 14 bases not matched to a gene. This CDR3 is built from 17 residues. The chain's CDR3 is CASSPSPGQGLIYEQYF. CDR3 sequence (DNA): TGTGCCAGCAGCCCCTCCCCGGGACAGGGTTTAATCTACGAGCAGTACTTC. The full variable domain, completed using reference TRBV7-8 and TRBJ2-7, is GAGVSQSPRYKVAKRGQDVALRCDPISGHVSLFWYQQALGQGPEFLTYFQNEAQLDKSGLPSDRFFAERPEGSVSTLKIQRTQQEDSAVYLCASSPSPGQGLIYEQYFGPGTRLTVT.

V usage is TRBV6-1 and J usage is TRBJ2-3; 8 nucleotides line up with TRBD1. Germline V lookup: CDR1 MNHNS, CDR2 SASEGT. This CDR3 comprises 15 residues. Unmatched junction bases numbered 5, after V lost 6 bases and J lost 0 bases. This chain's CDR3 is CASSGWTGSTDTQYF. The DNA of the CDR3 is TGTGCCAGCAGCGGCTGGACAGGGAGCACAGATACGCAGTATTTT.

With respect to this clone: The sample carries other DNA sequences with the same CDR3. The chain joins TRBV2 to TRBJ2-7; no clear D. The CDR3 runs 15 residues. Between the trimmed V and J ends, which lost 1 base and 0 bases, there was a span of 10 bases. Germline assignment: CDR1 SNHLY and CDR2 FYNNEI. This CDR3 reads CASSEGQASSYEQYF. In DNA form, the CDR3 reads TGTGCCAGCAGTGAAGGGCAGGCCTCCTCCTACGAGCAGTACTTC. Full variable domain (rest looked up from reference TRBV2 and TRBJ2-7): EPEVTQTPSHQVTQMGQEVILRCVPISNHLYFYWYRQILGQKVEFLVSFYNNEISEKSEIFDDQFSVERPDGSNFTLKIRSTKLEDSAMYFCASSEGQASSYEQYFGPGTRLTVT.

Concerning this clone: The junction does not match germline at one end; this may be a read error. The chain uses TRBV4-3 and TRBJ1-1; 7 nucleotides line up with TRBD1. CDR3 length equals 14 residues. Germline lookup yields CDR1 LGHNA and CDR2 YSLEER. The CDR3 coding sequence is TGCGCCAGCAGCCAAGACAGGGGGAACCCTGAAGCTTTCTTT. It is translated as CASSQDRGNPEAFF.

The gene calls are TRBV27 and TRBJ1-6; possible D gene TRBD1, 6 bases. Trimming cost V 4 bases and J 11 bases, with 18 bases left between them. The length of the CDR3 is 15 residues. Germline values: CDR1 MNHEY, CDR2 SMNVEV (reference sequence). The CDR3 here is CASSWGGGAKTPLHF. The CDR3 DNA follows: TGTGCCAGCAGTTGGGGGGGCGGCGCGAAGACACCCCTCCACTTT.

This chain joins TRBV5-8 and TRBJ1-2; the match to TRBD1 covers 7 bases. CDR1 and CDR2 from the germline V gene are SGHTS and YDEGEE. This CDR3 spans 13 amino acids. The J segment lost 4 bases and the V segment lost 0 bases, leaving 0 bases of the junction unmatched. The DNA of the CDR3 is TGTGCCAGCAGCTTGGACAGGGGCTATGGCTACACCTTC. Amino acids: CASSLDRGYGYTF.

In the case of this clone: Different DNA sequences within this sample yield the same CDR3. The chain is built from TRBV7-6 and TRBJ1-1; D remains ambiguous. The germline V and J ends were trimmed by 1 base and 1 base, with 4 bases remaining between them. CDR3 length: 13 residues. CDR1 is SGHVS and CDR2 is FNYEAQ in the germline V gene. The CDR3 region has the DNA TGTGCCAGCAGCTTAGGAGAGAACACTGAAGCTTTCTTT. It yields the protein CASSLGENTEAFF. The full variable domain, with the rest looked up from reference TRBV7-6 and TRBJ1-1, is GAGVSQSPRYKVTKRGQDVALRCDPISGHVSLYWYRQALGQGPEFLTYFNYEAQQDKSGLPNDRFSAERPEGSISTLTIQRTEQRDSAMYRCASSLGENTEAFFGQGTRLTVV.

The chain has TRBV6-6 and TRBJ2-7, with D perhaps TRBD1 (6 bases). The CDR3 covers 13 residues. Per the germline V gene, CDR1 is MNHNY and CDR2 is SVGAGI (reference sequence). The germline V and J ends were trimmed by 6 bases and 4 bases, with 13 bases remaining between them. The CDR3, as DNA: TGTGCCAGCAGGGAAAGGGGGAAGTACGAGCAGTACTTC. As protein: CASRERGKYEQYF.

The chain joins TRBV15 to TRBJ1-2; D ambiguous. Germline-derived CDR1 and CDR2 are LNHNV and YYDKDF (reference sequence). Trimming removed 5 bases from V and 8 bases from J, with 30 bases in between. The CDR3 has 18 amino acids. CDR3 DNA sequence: TGTGCCACCAGCCCCCCGCGCCCCACAGAGTATCTGAACAAAGGCTACACCTTC. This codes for CATSPPRPTEYLNKGYTF.

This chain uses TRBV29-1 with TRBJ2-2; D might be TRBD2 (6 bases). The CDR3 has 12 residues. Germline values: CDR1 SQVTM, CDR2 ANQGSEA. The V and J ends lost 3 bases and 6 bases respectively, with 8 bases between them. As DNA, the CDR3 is TGCAGCGTTGAGTGGAGGGCCGGGGAGCTGTTTTTT. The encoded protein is CSVEWRAGELFF.

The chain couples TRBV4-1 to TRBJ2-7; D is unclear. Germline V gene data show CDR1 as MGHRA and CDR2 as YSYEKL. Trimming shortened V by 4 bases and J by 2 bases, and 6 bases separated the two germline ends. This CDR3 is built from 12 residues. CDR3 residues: CASSPNAYEQYF. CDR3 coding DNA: TGCGCCAGCAGCCCGAACGCCTACGAGCAGTACTTC.

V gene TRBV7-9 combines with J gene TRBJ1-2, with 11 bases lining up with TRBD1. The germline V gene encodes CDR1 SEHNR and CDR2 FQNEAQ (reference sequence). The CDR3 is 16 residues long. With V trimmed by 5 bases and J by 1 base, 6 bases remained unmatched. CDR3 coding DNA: TGTGCCAGCAGCCAAGACGGGACAGGGGGTAACTATGGCTACACCTTC. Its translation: CASSQDGTGGNYGYTF.

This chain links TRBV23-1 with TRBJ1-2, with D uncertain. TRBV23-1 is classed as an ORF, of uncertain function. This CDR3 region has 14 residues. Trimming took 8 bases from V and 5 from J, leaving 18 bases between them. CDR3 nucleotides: TGCGCCAGCCCGATTCTGCAGGCGCGGTATGGCTACACCTTC. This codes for CASPILQARYGYTF.

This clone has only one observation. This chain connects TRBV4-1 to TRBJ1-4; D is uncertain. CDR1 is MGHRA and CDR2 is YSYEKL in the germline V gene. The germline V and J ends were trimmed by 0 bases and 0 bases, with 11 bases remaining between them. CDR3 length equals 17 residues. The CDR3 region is CASSQDQRRATNEKLFF. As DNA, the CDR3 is TGCGCCAGCAGCCAAGATCAAAGGAGAGCAACTAATGAAAAACTGTTTTTT.

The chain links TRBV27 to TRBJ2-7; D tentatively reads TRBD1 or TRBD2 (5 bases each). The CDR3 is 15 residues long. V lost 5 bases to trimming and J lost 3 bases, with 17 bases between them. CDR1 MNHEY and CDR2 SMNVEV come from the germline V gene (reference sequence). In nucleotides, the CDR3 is TGTGCCAGCAGTCTCCTCGGGACCCAGCACTACGAGCAGTACTTC. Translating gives CASSLLGTQHYEQYF.

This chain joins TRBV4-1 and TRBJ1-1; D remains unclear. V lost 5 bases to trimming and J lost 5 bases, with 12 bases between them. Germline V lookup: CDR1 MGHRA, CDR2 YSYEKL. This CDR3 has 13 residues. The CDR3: CASSVLLGTEAFF. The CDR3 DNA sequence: TGCGCCAGCAGCGTTCTTCTGGGGACTGAAGCTTTCTTT.

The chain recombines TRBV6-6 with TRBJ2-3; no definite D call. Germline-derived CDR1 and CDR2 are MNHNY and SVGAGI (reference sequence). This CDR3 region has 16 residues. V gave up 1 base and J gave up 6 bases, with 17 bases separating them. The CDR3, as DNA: TGTGCCAGCAGTTACTTAGGCAGTTTGGTGGGGGATACGCAGTATTTT. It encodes CASSYLGSLVGDTQYF.

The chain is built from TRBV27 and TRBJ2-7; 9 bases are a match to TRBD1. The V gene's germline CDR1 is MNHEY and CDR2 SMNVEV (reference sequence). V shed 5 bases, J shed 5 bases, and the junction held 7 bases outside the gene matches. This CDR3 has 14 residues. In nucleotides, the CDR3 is TGTGCCAGCAGTGGGGGACAGGGTGTCCACGAGCAGTACTTC. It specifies CASSGGQGVHEQYF.

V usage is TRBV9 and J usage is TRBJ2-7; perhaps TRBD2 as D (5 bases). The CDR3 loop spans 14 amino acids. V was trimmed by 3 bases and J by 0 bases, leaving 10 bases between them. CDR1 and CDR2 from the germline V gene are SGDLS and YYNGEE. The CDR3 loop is CASSGGYNSYEQYF. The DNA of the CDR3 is TGTGCCAGCAGCGGCGGGTATAACTCCTACGAGCAGTACTTC.

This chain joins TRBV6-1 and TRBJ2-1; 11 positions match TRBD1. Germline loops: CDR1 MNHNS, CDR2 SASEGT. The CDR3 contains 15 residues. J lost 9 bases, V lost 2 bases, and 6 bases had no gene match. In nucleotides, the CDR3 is TGTGCCAGCAGTGAACGGACAGGGGGCCGAATTGAGCAGTTCTTC. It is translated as CASSERTGGRIEQFF.

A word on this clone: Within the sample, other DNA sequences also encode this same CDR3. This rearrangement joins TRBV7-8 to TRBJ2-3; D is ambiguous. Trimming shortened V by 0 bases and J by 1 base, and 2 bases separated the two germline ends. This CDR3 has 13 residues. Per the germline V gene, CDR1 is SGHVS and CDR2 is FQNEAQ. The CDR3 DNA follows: TGTGCCAGCAGCTTAGCCCGCACAGATACGCAGTATTTT. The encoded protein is CASSLARTDTQYF.